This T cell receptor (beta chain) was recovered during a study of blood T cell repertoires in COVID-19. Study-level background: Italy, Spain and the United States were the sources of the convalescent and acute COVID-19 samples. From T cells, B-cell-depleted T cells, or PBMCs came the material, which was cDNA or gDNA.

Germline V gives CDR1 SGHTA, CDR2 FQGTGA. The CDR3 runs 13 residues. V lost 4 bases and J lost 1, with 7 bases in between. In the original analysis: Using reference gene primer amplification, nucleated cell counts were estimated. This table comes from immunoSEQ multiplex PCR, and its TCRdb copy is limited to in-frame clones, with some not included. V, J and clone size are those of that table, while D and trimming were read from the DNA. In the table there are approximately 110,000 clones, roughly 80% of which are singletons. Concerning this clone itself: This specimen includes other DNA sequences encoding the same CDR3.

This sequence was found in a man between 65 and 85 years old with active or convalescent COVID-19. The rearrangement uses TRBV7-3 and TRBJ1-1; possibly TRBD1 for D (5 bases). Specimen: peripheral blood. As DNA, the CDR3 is TGTGCCAGCAGCTCCGACAGGAACACTGAAGCTTTCTTT. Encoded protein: CASSSDRNTEAFF.